These 20 T cell receptor beta chains share one sample of origin, sequenced in a study of cytomegalovirus exposure and HLA in healthy donors. The method was immunoSEQ multiplex PCR; TCRdb's version includes in-frame clones alone and lacks a portion of them. Of around 150,000 clones in the sample, around four fifths were seen once. The sample taken for sequencing was PBMCs. The origin of the receptors is a man aged 30 to 39 in good health and CMV-seropositive.

The V gene is TRBV7-9, the J gene TRBJ1-5, with 7 bases matching TRBD1. CDR1 is SEHNR and CDR2 is FQNEAQ in the germline V gene (reference sequence). After removal of 5 bases from V and 7 bases from J, the junction contained 5 bases not matched to a gene. The CDR3 is made up of 13 amino acids. The CDR3 spells CASSKQGSQPQHF. CDR3 DNA sequence: TGTGCCAGCAGCAAACAGGGGTCCCAGCCCCAGCATTTT.

The chain links TRBV18 to TRBJ1-1, with 9 bases identical to TRBD1. CDR1 and CDR2 from the germline V gene are KGHSH and LQKENI. The CDR3 extends over 15 amino acids. With 3 bases clipped from V and 7 bases from J, the junction kept 9 bases outside the gene matches. The DNA of the CDR3 is TGTGCCAGCTCACCCGGGACAGGGAGGCGTGATGAAGCTTTCTTT. Residues: CASSPGTGRRDEAFF.

V usage is TRBV5-8 and J usage is TRBJ2-3, with D possibly TRBD2 on 7 matching bases. With 0 bases removed from V and 1 base from J, the gap between germline ends came to 9 bases. The CDR3 is made up of 15 amino acids. The germline CDR1 and CDR2 sequences are SGHTS and YDEGEE. This chain's CDR3 is CASSLDGGRTDTQYF. The CDR3, as DNA: TGTGCCAGCAGCTTGGACGGGGGGCGCACAGATACGCAGTATTTT.

This chain connects TRBV25-1 to TRBJ2-2; 7 bases are a match to TRBD1. The trim removed 4 bases at V and 3 bases at J, leaving 8 bases unmatched. CDR3 length: 16 amino acids. The germline V gene encodes CDR1 MGHDK and CDR2 SYGVNS. CDR3 bases: TGTGCCAGCAGTGCGTACAGGGGATTGGACACCGGGGAGCTGTTTTTT. It encodes CASSAYRGLDTGELFF.

V usage is TRBV19 and J usage is TRBJ2-5; 7 bases are a match to TRBD2. Germline lookup yields CDR1 LNHDA and CDR2 SQIVND (reference sequence). After removal of 7 bases from V and 2 bases from J, the junction contained 13 bases not matched to a gene. The CDR3 spans 16 residues. This chain's CDR3 is CASTPGGLAVQETQYF. In DNA form, the CDR3 reads TGTGCCAGTACCCCGGGGGGTCTAGCCGTACAAGAGACCCAGTACTTC.

The rearrangement joins TRBV14 to TRBJ1-6, with a weak D call TRBD1 (6 bases). In germline, CDR1 is SGHDN, CDR2 FVKESK. V lost 4 bases and J 0 bases, leaving 10 bases between the germline ends. The CDR3 extends over 16 amino acids. The CDR3 coding sequence is TGTGCCAGCAGCCGGGACACGAGCTCCTATAATTCACCCCTCCACTTT. This translates into CASSRDTSSYNSPLHF.

The chain uses TRBV18 and TRBJ2-7; possible D gene TRBD1, 6 bases. The CDR3 runs to 14 residues. Germline CDR1 and CDR2: KGHSH and LQKENI. Trimming cost V 5 bases and J 5 bases, with 16 bases left between them. DNA for the CDR3: TGTGCCAGCTCATCCTCCGCAGGGGCGGACGAGCAGTACTTC. Its protein is CASSSSAGADEQYF.

The V call is TRBV4-3, the J call TRBJ1-2; no clear D gene. Germline CDR1 is LGHNA and CDR2 is YSLEER. Trimming removed 4 bases at V and 1 base at J, with 13 bases between. The CDR3 runs to 15 residues. CDR3 DNA sequence: TGCGCCAGCAGCCCGGGAGTAGGTCATAACTATGGCTACACCTTC. Its protein is CASSPGVGHNYGYTF.

About this clone: Within the sample, other DNA sequences also encode this same CDR3. V gene TRBV7-2 combines with J gene TRBJ2-7, with 7 positions matching TRBD2. V shed 1 base and J 2 bases; nucleotides not matched to a gene: 2. Germline V gene sequence: CDR1 SGHTA, CDR2 FQGNSA. This CDR3 has 14 residues. The CDR3 spells CASSLGGGTYEQYF. In nucleotides, the CDR3 is TGTGCCAGCAGCTTAGGGGGGGGAACCTACGAGCAGTACTTC.

The CDR3 loop is CASSGQGNTIYF. In DNA, the CDR3 is TGTGCCAGCAGCGGACAGGGAAACACCATATATTTT. J is TRBJ1-3 and V is TRBV9; TRBD1 might be the D (5 bases). Germline CDR1 is SGDLS and CDR2 is YYNGEE. This CDR3 spans 12 amino acids. V was pared by 3 bases and J by 4 bases, with 5 bases between.

V gene TRBV6-1 combines with J gene TRBJ2-1; the D is unclear. Trimming cost V 5 bases and J 0 bases, with 11 bases left between them. CDR1 is MNHNS and CDR2 is SASEGT in the germline V gene. The CDR3 has 15 residues. CDR3 in amino acids: CASSRHDSSYNEQFF. In nucleotides, the CDR3 is TGTGCCAGCAGTCGACATGATTCCTCCTACAATGAGCAGTTCTTC.

In DNA, the CDR3 is TGTGCTAGTGGTTTGGTACTAGGTACTAGCGGGGGGTCGACCCAAGATACGCAGTATTTT. Translated: CASGLVLGTSGGSTQDTQYF. The chain employs TRBV12-5 and TRBJ2-3, with 12 positions matching TRBD2. The CDR3 contains 20 residues. Germline V lookup: CDR1 LGHNT, CDR2 FRNRAP. Trimming at V came to 0 bases and at J to 5 bases, leaving 15 bases not matched to a gene.

The sample holds one count of this clone. This chain connects TRBV2 to TRBJ1-2; possible D gene TRBD1, 5 bases. CDR3 length equals 13 residues. Germline V CDR1 and CDR2: SNHLY, FYNNEI. The V end was cut by 5 bases, the J end by 4 bases, with 11 bases between. The chain's CDR3 is CASSSDSSYGYTF. CDR3 coding DNA: TGTGCCAGCAGTTCCGACAGTAGCTATGGCTACACCTTC. Looking up the rest from reference TRBV2 and TRBJ1-2 gives the full variable domain: EPEVTQTPSHQVTQMGQEVILRCVPISNHLYFYWYRQILGQKVEFLVSFYNNEISEKSEIFDDQFSVERPDGSNFTLKIRSTKLEDSAMYFCASSSDSSYGYTFGSGTRLTVV.

The CDR3 loop reads CASSPIKGADKFF. The DNA of the CDR3 is TGTGCCAGCTCCCCTATTAAGGGGGCCGACAAATTCTTC. The chain links TRBV18 to TRBJ2-1, with 7 bases matching TRBD1. V lost 6 bases, J lost 16 bases, and 15 bases stayed unmatched. Germline values: CDR1 KGHSH, CDR2 LQKENI. This CDR3 has 13 amino acids.

The chain uses TRBV7-3 and TRBJ2-5; 9 nucleotides match TRBD2. CDR3 length: 14 residues. Unmatched junction bases numbered 5, after V lost 4 bases and J lost 5 bases. Germline CDR1 and CDR2: SGHTA and FQGTGA. CDR3 sequence: CASSSRGGPETQYF. In nucleotides, the CDR3 is TGTGCCAGCAGCTCGCGGGGGGGCCCGGAGACCCAGTACTTC.

This clone has just one count. This chain connects TRBV7-2 to TRBJ1-1, with D perhaps TRBD1 (6 bases). Germline CDR1 is SGHTA and CDR2 is FQGNSA. V was clipped by 3 bases and J by 0 bases, with 11 bases between them. The CDR3 consists of 15 residues. CDR3 region: CASSLGTSVNTEAFF. The CDR3 DNA is TGTGCCAGCAGCTTGGGGACATCAGTGAACACTGAAGCTTTCTTT.

The V gene is TRBV6-4, the J gene TRBJ1-1; a weak D match, TRBD1 (5 bases). The V gene lost 6 bases and the J gene lost 8 bases, with 13 bases spanning the gap. The germline V gene has CDR1 MRHNA and CDR2 SNTAGT. The CDR3 contains 12 residues. CDR3 nucleotides: TGTGCCAGCAGAACGGGGGGGGGAGAAGCTTTCTTT. Protein: CASRTGGGEAFF.

The gene calls are TRBV27 and TRBJ2-7, with 15 bases fitting TRBD2. The germline gives CDR1 MNHEY, CDR2 SMNVEV (reference sequence). With V trimmed by 5 bases and J by 0 bases, 14 bases remained unmatched. The CDR3 has 20 residues. The CDR3 spells CASSSPGLAGGIGSSYEQYF. The CDR3, as DNA: TGTGCCAGCAGTAGCCCGGGACTAGCGGGGGGTATCGGGAGCTCCTACGAGCAGTACTTC.

This chain connects TRBV19 to TRBJ2-2; 12 positions match TRBD2. This CDR3 is built from 15 residues. Per the germline V gene, CDR1 is LNHDA and CDR2 is SQIVND (reference sequence). V shed 11 bases and J 7 bases; nucleotides not matched to a gene: 11. CDR3 sequence reads: CASGWTSGTGGELFF. The CDR3 DNA reads as TGTGCCTCCGGGTGGACTAGCGGGACCGGCGGGGAGCTGTTTTTT.

The CDR3 loop is CASSQESSYEQYF. As DNA, the CDR3 is TGTGCCAGCTCACAGGAGAGCTCCTACGAGCAGTACTTC. The chain recombines TRBV18 with TRBJ2-7; D remains unclear. Trimming took 4 bases from V and 0 from J, leaving 7 bases between them. CDR3 size: 13 residues. The germline gives CDR1 KGHSH, CDR2 LQKENI.